These T cell receptor beta chains were read from a single sample in a study of identical twins' blood T cells. TCRdb analysed the 5' RACE reads with MiXCR anew, one entry per CDR3 protein. The profile shows a few hundred thousand distinct CDR3 sequences, more than 25% of them singletons. Sequenced: PBMCs. Source of these receptors: a woman aged 18-49 years in good health. The CDR3 runs from the conserved cysteine through the conserved F or W.

CDR3 length: 15; V gene: TRBV2; J gene: TRBJ2-7; CDR3 protein: CASSGDQPKYDEQYF
CDR3 length: 14; V gene: TRBV10-2; J gene: TRBJ2-7; CDR3 protein: CASSEVAGRYEQYF
CDR3 length: 13; V gene: TRBV20-1; J gene: TRBJ1-4; CDR3 protein: CSARVNVKEKPFF
CDR3 length: 16; V gene: TRBV6-2/TRBV6-3; J gene: TRBJ1-5; CDR3 protein: CASTTIGQVSNQPQHF
CDR3 length: 14; V gene: TRBV20-1; J gene: TRBJ1-4; CDR3 protein: CSASTQGLGEKLFF
CDR3 length: 14; V gene: TRBV20-1; J gene: TRBJ1-1; CDR3 protein: CSARDPRGDTEAFF
CDR3 length: 13; V gene: TRBV29-1; J gene: TRBJ1-2; CDR3 protein: CSVESGANYGYTF
CDR3 length: 16; V gene: TRBV7-2; J gene: TRBJ2-1; CDR3 protein: CASSLTLGQPYNEQFF
CDR3 length: 14; V gene: TRBV5-1; J gene: TRBJ1-1; CDR3 protein: CASSPGTGGTEAFF
CDR3 length: 14; V gene: TRBV4-1; J gene: TRBJ1-4; CDR3 protein: CASSHGRETEKLVF
CDR3 length: 16; V gene: TRBV9; J gene: TRBJ1-2; CDR3 protein: CASSVDRWLVVNGYTF
CDR3 length: 17; V gene: TRBV4-3; J gene: TRBJ1-5; CDR3 protein: CASSQIQGGKTNQPQHF
CDR3 length: 13; V gene: TRBV5-6; J gene: TRBJ1-6; CDR3 protein: CASRQGSNSPLHF
CDR3 length: 14; V gene: TRBV5-1; J gene: TRBJ2-2; CDR3 protein: CASSLQGESGELFF
CDR3 length: 12; V gene: TRBV7-9; J gene: TRBJ1-1; CDR3 protein: CASSLAAGLAFF
CDR3 length: 14; V gene: TRBV7-9; J gene: TRBJ1-1; CDR3 protein: CASSSGQPSAEAFF
CDR3 length: 13; V gene: TRBV4-3; J gene: TRBJ2-3; CDR3 protein: CASSQAGVNTQYF
CDR3 length: 14; V gene: TRBV6-5; J gene: TRBJ1-1; CDR3 protein: CASSAGTKSTEAFF
CDR3 length: 11; V gene: TRBV7-2; J gene: TRBJ1-6; CDR3 protein: CASSPRDSLHF
CDR3 length: 14; V gene: TRBV27; J gene: TRBJ2-1; CDR3 protein: CASRRRGWINEQFF
CDR3 length: 14; V gene: TRBV11-2; J gene: TRBJ1-5; CDR3 protein: CASSLTNGDQPQHF
CDR3 length: 17; V gene: TRBV28; J gene: TRBJ1-5; CDR3 protein: CASGPRGTGRNNQPQHF
CDR3 length: 12; V gene: TRBV12-3/TRBV12-4; J gene: TRBJ1-2; CDR3 protein: CASSGTGKGYTF
CDR3 length: 14; V gene: TRBV12-3/TRBV12-4; J gene: TRBJ1-5; CDR3 protein: CASSLQGAGQPQHF
CDR3 length: 14; V gene: TRBV24-1; J gene: TRBJ1-5; CDR3 protein: CATSDLLGVQPQHF
CDR3 length: 18; V gene: TRBV4-1; J gene: TRBJ2-2; CDR3 protein: CASSQDQRLAVNTGELFF
CDR3 length: 15; V gene: TRBV7-9; J gene: TRBJ2-2; CDR3 protein: CASSTLEPNTGELFF
CDR3 length: 15; V gene: TRBV4-1; J gene: TRBJ2-2; CDR3 protein: CASSQGHSNTGELFF
CDR3 length: 11; V gene: TRBV10-3; J gene: TRBJ1-1; CDR3 protein: CAAQGYTEAFF
CDR3 length: 15; V gene: TRBV6-6; J gene: TRBJ2-7; CDR3 protein: CASSGRLAGVGEQYF
CDR3 length: 14; V gene: TRBV5-4; J gene: TRBJ2-7; CDR3 protein: CASSLNSDSYEQYF
CDR3 length: 15; V gene: TRBV4-2; J gene: TRBJ1-1; CDR3 protein: CASSQAGQGGTEAFF
CDR3 length: 9; V gene: TRBV7-9; J gene: TRBJ2-2; CDR3 protein: CAVAGELFF
CDR3 length: 14; V gene: TRBV10-3; J gene: TRBJ1-1; CDR3 protein: CAISVGTRNTEAFF